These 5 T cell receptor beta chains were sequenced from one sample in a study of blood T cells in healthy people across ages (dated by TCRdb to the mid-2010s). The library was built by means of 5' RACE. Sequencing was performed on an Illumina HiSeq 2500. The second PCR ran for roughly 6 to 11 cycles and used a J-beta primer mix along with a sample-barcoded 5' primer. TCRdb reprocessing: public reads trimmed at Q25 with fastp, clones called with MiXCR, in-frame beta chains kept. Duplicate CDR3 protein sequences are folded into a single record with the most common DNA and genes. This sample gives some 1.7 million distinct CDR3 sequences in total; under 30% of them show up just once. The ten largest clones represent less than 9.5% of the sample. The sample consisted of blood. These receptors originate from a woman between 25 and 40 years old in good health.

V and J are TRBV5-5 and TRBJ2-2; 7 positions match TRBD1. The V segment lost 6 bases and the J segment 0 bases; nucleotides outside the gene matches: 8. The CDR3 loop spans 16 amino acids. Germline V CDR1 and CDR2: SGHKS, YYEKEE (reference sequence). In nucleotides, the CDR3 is TGTGCCAGCACCCCGGGACAGAGACCGAACACCGGGGAGCTGTTTTTT. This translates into CASTPGQRPNTGELFF. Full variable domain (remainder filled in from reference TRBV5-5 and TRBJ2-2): DAGVTQSPTHLIKTRGQQVTLRCSPISGHKSVSWYQQVLGQGPQFIFQYYEKEERGRGNFPDRFSARQFPNYSSELNVNALLLGDSALYLCASTPGQRPNTGELFFGEGSRLTVL.

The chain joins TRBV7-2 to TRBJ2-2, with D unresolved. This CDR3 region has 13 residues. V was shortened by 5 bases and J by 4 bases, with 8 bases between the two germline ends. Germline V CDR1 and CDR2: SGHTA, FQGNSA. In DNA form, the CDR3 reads TGTGCCAGCAGCGCCTTTATCACCGGGGAGCTGTTTTTT. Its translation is CASSAFITGELFF.

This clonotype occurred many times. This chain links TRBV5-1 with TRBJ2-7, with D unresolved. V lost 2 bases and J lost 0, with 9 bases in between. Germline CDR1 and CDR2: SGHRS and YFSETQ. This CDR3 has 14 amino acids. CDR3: CASSLPPPSYEQYF. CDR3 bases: TGCGCCAGCAGCTTACCACCCCCCTCCTACGAGCAGTACTTC.

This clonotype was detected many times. The DNA of the CDR3 is TGTGCCACCAGCACCGGACGAACTAATGAAAAACTGTTTTTT. This codes for CATSTGRTNEKLFF. The genes are TRBV15 and TRBJ1-4, with unresolved D. CDR1 is LNHNV, CDR2 YYDKDF, per germline (reference sequence). V shed 4 bases and J shed 1 base, with 7 bases lying between them. The CDR3 sequence is 14 residues long. Variable domain in full (rest from reference TRBV15 and TRBJ1-4): DAMVIQNPRYQVTQFGKPVTLSCSQTLNHNVMYWYQQKSSQAPKLLFHYYDKDFNNEADTPDNFQSRRPNTSFCFLDIRSPGLGDTAMYLCATSTGRTNEKLFFGSGTQLSVL.

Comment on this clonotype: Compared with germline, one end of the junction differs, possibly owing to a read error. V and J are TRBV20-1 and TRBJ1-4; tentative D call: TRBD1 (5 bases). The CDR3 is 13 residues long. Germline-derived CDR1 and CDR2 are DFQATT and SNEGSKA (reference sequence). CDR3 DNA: TGCAGTGCTTGCCCTGGGACTAGTGAAAAACTGTTTTTT. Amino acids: CSACPGTSEKLFF.